The T cell receptor (beta chain) described here comes from a study of persistence of HIV-infected CD4 T cells. Across the study: Antigen stimulation activated a lower proportion of cells, more of them memory, than anti-CD3/anti-CD28 stimulation.

This was the immunoSEQ version 4 assay in survey mode. Libraries were prepared by immunoSEQ multiplex PCR; TCRdb keeps only in-frame clonotypes and omits some of them. The sample has 40,000 to 45,000 clones, more than 85% seen once. Cells were stimulated nonspecifically with anti-CD3/anti-CD28 magnetic beads. Sorting selected CD4+ T cells upregulating both CD40 ligand and CD69. CDR1 and CDR2 (germline): MNHEY, SMNVEV (reference sequence). V shed 6 bases and J shed 0 bases, with 8 bases lying between them. CDR3 length: 14 amino acids. Notes on this clone: Its antigen is undetermined.

General study results and limits: Antigen-responding cells were enriched for degenerate expanded CDR3beta sequences.

The source was CD4+ T cells sorted from PBMCs after approximately 18-hour stimulation, collected from a patient who received antiretroviral therapy. The TCR comes from an adult man with HIV who was CMV-seropositive. The chain links TRBV27 to TRBJ2-2; D uncertain. Written as DNA, the CDR3 is TGTGCCAGCAGACACTTCGCGAACACCGGGGAGCTGTTTTTT. Residues: CASRHFANTGELFF.